This TCR beta chain was captured in a study of blood T cell repertoires in COVID-19. Some clones are missing from TCRdb's copy, which holds only in-frame ones; the method was immunoSEQ multiplex PCR. The sample carries over 200,000 clones, roughly 94% recorded once. With V trimmed by 2 bases and J by 0 bases, 5 bases remained unmatched. The V gene's germline CDR1 is SGHKS and CDR2 YYEKEE (reference sequence). The CDR3 is 16 amino acids. Sequencing input: peripheral blood. The sequence was collected from a man aged 30 to 45 with acute or convalescent COVID-19. The V and J genes are TRBV5-5 and TRBJ2-4; 7 positions match TRBD2. CDR3 region: CASSFPGLLAKNIQYF. In nucleotides, the CDR3 is TGTGCCAGCAGCTTTCCGGGACTACTAGCCAAAAACATTCAGTACTTC.